Each of the 9 T cell receptor beta chains below was sequenced from the same sample in a study of T cell changes during pregnancy in multiple sclerosis. Generated by immunoSEQ multiplex PCR, the TCRdb table keeps only in-frame clones and is missing some. This table holds about 89,000 clones, roughly 93% found once. The specimen comprised peripheral blood, sampled in the third trimester of pregnancy. The source of these receptors is a female donor with multiple sclerosis, enrolled in a pregnancy study.

This clone occurred once. The gene calls are TRBV7-9 and TRBJ2-5, with 8 positions matching TRBD2. CDR1 SEHNR and CDR2 FQNEAQ come from the germline V gene (reference sequence). The junction had 5 bases not matched to a gene; V was cut back by 3 bases and J by 5 bases. This CDR3 has 14 amino acids. The CDR3 reads CASSFERERETQYF. The CDR3 nucleotides are TGTGCCAGCAGCTTCGAGCGGGAGAGGGAGACCCAGTACTTC.

The CDR3, as DNA: TGTGCCAGCAGTAGGGACAGGGGCTATGGCTACACCTTC. This gives the protein CASSRDRGYGYTF. The chain employs TRBV28 and TRBJ1-2; 10 bases line up with TRBD1. This CDR3 region has 13 residues. J lost 4 bases, V lost 5 bases, and 1 base had no gene match. From germline, CDR1 is MDHEN and CDR2 SYDVKM.

The chain recombines TRBV13 with TRBJ1-1; D remains ambiguous. The CDR3 is made up of 11 amino acids. Germline V gene lookup returns CDR1 PRHDT and CDR2 FYEKMQ (reference sequence). V gave up 0 bases and J gave up 6 bases, with 2 bases separating them. CDR3 DNA: TGTGCCAGCAGCTTAGGCGCTGAAGCTTTCTTT. Protein product: CASSLGAEAFF.

The gene calls are TRBV9 and TRBJ2-3, with a possible D match to TRBD1 (5 bases). V gave up 3 bases and J gave up 1 base, with 9 bases separating them. Germline V gene data show CDR1 as SGDLS and CDR2 as YYNGEE. This CDR3 contains 14 residues. For the CDR3, the DNA is TGTGCCAGCAGCGAATTCAGGGGCACAGATACGCAGTATTTT. It codes for CASSEFRGTDTQYF.

This clone appeared a single time. The chain links TRBV5-5 to TRBJ1-5, with D perhaps TRBD1 (6 bases). Germline-derived CDR1 and CDR2 are SGHKS and YYEKEE (reference sequence). Trimming left V 2 bases short and J 1 base short, with 16 bases between. The CDR3 runs to 17 residues. The CDR3 region is CASSLGTGMWSNQPQHF. DNA of the CDR3: TGTGCCAGCAGCTTAGGAACAGGGATGTGGAGCAATCAGCCCCAGCATTTT.

The chain links TRBV6-5 to TRBJ2-2; 8 positions agree with TRBD1. This CDR3 contains 14 residues. V dropped 6 bases and J dropped 1; count of bases not matched to a gene: 1. Per the germline V gene, CDR1 is MNHEY and CDR2 is SVGAGI. The DNA of the CDR3 is TGTGCCAGCAGGGGGACAGGGAACACCGGGGAGCTGTTTTTT. It yields the protein CASRGTGNTGELFF.

This chain links TRBV7-8 with TRBJ2-7, with a possible D match to TRBD1 (5 bases). Trimming took 2 bases from V and 3 from J, leaving 8 bases between them. The CDR3 extends over 13 amino acids. In germline, CDR1 is SGHVS, CDR2 FQNEAQ. CDR3 sequence: CASSLSRDYEQYF. Here the CDR3 DNA reads TGTGCCAGCAGCTTATCCAGGGACTACGAGCAGTACTTC.

CDR3 coding DNA: TGTGCCACCAGCAGCGCGGCGGGAGGGCTATCAGAGACCCAGTACTTC. Translating it yields CATSSAAGGLSETQYF. The chain carries TRBV15 and TRBJ2-5; 9 bases are shared with TRBD2. Trimming cost V 3 bases and J 4 bases; bases outside gene matches: 9. CDR3 size: 16 residues. Germline-derived CDR1 and CDR2 are LNHNV and YYDKDF (reference sequence).

This clone was recorded only once. The chain employs TRBV19 and TRBJ1-5, with D tentatively TRBD1 (6 bases). The germline CDR1 and CDR2 sequences are LNHDA and SQIVND (reference sequence). Trimming left V 6 bases short and J 2 bases short, with 20 bases between. The CDR3 is 17 residues long. The DNA of the CDR3 is TGTGCCAGTAGACTCCTGGGGGCGGACGATCGCAATCAGCCCCAGCATTTT. Translating it yields CASRLLGADDRNQPQHF.